The 26 T cell receptor beta chains in this list originate from one sample, sequenced in a study of CD8 T cells in Susac syndrome. When the RNA was reverse transcribed, random hexamers were used with an input of about 0.45 to 1 ug. TCRdb used MiXCR to reprocess the immunoSEQ multiplex PCR reads, holding one entry per CDR3 protein. This sample has 120,000 to 150,000 distinct CDR3 sequences, with 94% found just once. Material: CD4+ T cells from PBMCs. The receptor set was obtained from a human donor in good health.

This rearrangement joins TRBV24-1 to TRBJ2-5, with 7 positions matching TRBD1. Per germline, CDR1 KGHDR and CDR2 SFDVKD. The length of the CDR3 is 16 residues. V lost 4 bases, J lost 5 bases, and 12 bases stayed unmatched. DNA of the CDR3: TGTGCCACCAGTGACCCCCCCAGGGGGTCCGGGGAGACCCAGTACTTC. It is translated as CATSDPPRGSGETQYF.

This sequence joins TRBV24-1 and TRBJ2-5; a possible D gene is TRBD1 (6 bases). Germline values: CDR1 KGHDR, CDR2 SFDVKD. The ends were cut back, 3 bases at V and 2 bases at J, with 12 bases in the middle. This CDR3 has 15 amino acids. CDR3 nucleotide sequence: TGTGCCACCAGTGATGCGACAGGTTTACAAGAGACCCAGTACTTC. It yields the protein CATSDATGLQETQYF.

The rearrangement joins TRBV19 to TRBJ1-5; the D is unclear. The V gene lost 5 bases and the J gene lost 7 bases, with 18 bases spanning the gap. This CDR3 has 15 residues. The germline gives CDR1 LNHDA, CDR2 SQIVND (reference sequence). The DNA of the CDR3 is TGTGCCAGTAGTGAGGATCGGAGGGTGCGGCAGCCCCAGCATTTT. The encoded protein is CASSEDRRVRQPQHF. The full variable domain, its missing parts supplied by reference TRBV19 and TRBJ1-5, is DGGITQSPKYLFRKEGQNVTLSCEQNLNHDAMYWYRQDPGQGLRLIYYSQIVNDFQKGDIAEGYSVSREKKESFPLTVTSAQKNPTAFYLCASSEDRRVRQPQHFGDGTRLSIL.

The rearrangement uses TRBV6-1 and TRBJ1-1; D might be TRBD1 (6 bases). The germline CDR1 and CDR2 sequences are MNHNS and SASEGT. The germline V and J ends were trimmed by 8 bases and 2 bases, with 18 bases remaining between them. There are 15 residues in the CDR3. CDR3 protein: CASQKEGRGNTEAFF. CDR3 nucleotide sequence: TGTGCCAGCCAAAAGGAGGGCAGGGGAAACACTGAAGCTTTCTTT.

This chain joins TRBV29-1 and TRBJ2-1; D uncertain. This CDR3 region has 15 residues. The V end lost 0 bases, the J end lost 0 bases, and 9 bases lay between the germline ends. Per germline, CDR1 SQVTM and CDR2 ANQGSEA. CDR3 amino acids: CSVEELASSYNEQFF. The DNA of the CDR3 is TGCAGCGTTGAAGAACTGGCGAGCTCCTACAATGAGCAGTTCTTC.

The J gene is TRBJ2-1, the V gene TRBV4-2, with 10 bases aligning to TRBD2. The CDR3 runs to 17 residues. Germline CDR1 reads LGHNA; CDR2 reads YNFKEQ. V gave up 3 bases and J gave up 6 bases; unmatched junction bases: 11. Here the CDR3 DNA reads TGTGCCAGCAGCCAGGACCTAGCGGGAGTATCAGGCAATGAGCAGTTCTTC. This codes for CASSQDLAGVSGNEQFF.

The V call is TRBV19, the J call TRBJ2-7; 9 bases agree with TRBD2. V was clipped by 3 bases and J by 0 bases; unmatched bases: 3. This CDR3 is built from 15 residues. CDR1 and CDR2 from the germline V gene are LNHDA and SQIVND (reference sequence). The CDR3 DNA reads TGTGCCAGTAGTATTAGCGGGAGCCGCTCCTACGAGCAGTACTTC. Its protein product is CASSISGSRSYEQYF. The whole variable domain, filled in from reference TRBV19 and TRBJ2-7, reads DGGITQSPKYLFRKEGQNVTLSCEQNLNHDAMYWYRQDPGQGLRLIYYSQIVNDFQKGDIAEGYSVSREKKESFPLTVTSAQKNPTAFYLCASSISGSRSYEQYFGPGTRLTVT.

V is TRBV7-2 and J is TRBJ1-3; D not resolved. With 5 bases removed from V and 10 bases from J, the gap between germline ends came to 15 bases. Germline CDR1 reads SGHTA; CDR2 reads FQGNSA. The CDR3 has 13 amino acids. The CDR3 nucleotides are TGTGCCAGCAGCCGACGGTCCGAACGAACCATATATTTT. It specifies CASSRRSERTIYF.

The rearrangement joins TRBV5-4 to TRBJ2-5, with D possibly being TRBD2 (5 bases). The germline V gene has CDR1 SGHNT and CDR2 YYREEE (reference sequence). Trimming took 0 bases from V and 5 from J, leaving 11 bases between them. The CDR3 has 14 amino acids. CDR3 protein: CASSLGSAGETQYF. The DNA of the CDR3 is TGTGCCAGCAGCTTGGGTAGCGCCGGGGAGACCCAGTACTTC. Filled out from reference TRBV5-4 and TRBJ2-5, the complete variable domain reads ETGVTQSPTHLIKTRGQQVTLRCSSQSGHNTVSWYQQALGQGPQFIFQYYREEENGRGNFPPRFSGLQFPNYSSELNVNALELDDSALYLCASSLGSAGETQYFGPGTRLLVL.

The rearrangement links TRBV7-9 to TRBJ1-5, with TRBD1 matching 7 bases. The germline CDR1 and CDR2 sequences are SEHNR and FQNEAQ (reference sequence). CDR3 length equals 14 residues. The V gene end was trimmed by 3 bases and the J gene end by 4 bases; junction bases not matched to a gene: 3. As DNA, the CDR3 is TGTGCCAGCAGCTTCGCACAGGGGAATCAGCCCCAGCATTTT. Protein product: CASSFAQGNQPQHF.

The CDR3 sequence is CASSLANRYQETQYF. CDR3 coding DNA: TGTGCCAGCAGCTTAGCGAACCGATACCAAGAGACCCAGTACTTC. The chain is built from TRBV7-9 and TRBJ2-5, with D unresolved. Trimming shortened V by 0 bases and J by 0 bases, and 8 bases separated the two germline ends. Germline-derived CDR1 and CDR2 are SEHNR and FQNEAQ (reference sequence). This CDR3 has 15 residues.

This chain uses TRBV27 with TRBJ2-7; D is unclear. CDR1 is MNHEY and CDR2 is SMNVEV in the germline V gene (reference sequence). The CDR3 loop spans 13 amino acids. V gave up 5 bases and J gave up 2 bases, with 10 bases separating them. The CDR3 spells CASSGLGAYEQYF. The CDR3 coding sequence is TGTGCCAGCAGTGGCCTAGGAGCCTACGAGCAGTACTTC.

The rearrangement links TRBV18 to TRBJ1-1; D is unclear. The CDR3 length is 15 residues. From germline, CDR1 is KGHSH and CDR2 LQKENI. Trimming removed 1 base at V and 4 bases at J, with 13 bases between. CDR3 region: CASSPRSGAGTEAFF. The DNA for the CDR3 is TGTGCCAGCTCACCACGTTCGGGAGCGGGCACTGAAGCTTTCTTT.

This chain links TRBV28 with TRBJ1-3, with 7 bases fitting TRBD1. The CDR3 contains 18 residues. V trimming: 2 bases; J trimming: 7 bases; junction bases outside the gene matches: 17. Germline values: CDR1 MDHEN, CDR2 SYDVKM. The CDR3 sequence: CASSLTSLRTGAQNTIYF. As DNA, the CDR3 is TGTGCCAGCAGTTTAACCTCCCTGCGTACAGGGGCCCAGAACACCATATATTTT.

V is TRBV18 and J is TRBJ2-1; D is possibly TRBD1 (5 bases). The length of the CDR3 is 15 residues. The germline V and J ends were trimmed by 1 base and 12 bases, with 19 bases remaining between them. The germline V gene has CDR1 KGHSH and CDR2 LQKENI. For the CDR3, the DNA is TGTGCCAGCTCACCACTTACGAGCAGGGCCGGACGGCAGTTCTTC. It encodes CASSPLTSRAGRQFF.

The chain's CDR3 is CASGLGLAGVGNEQFF. Written as DNA, the CDR3 is TGTGCTAGTGGTTTGGGACTAGCGGGAGTAGGGAATGAGCAGTTCTTC. The genes are TRBV12-5 and TRBJ2-1; TRBD2 agrees at 12 bases. With V trimmed by 1 base and J by 7 bases, 5 bases remained unmatched. This CDR3 is built from 16 residues. Per germline, CDR1 LGHNT and CDR2 FRNRAP.

V gene TRBV30 combines with J gene TRBJ2-7; D gene ambiguous. The CDR3 loop spans 12 amino acids. The V and J ends lost 0 bases and 4 bases respectively, with 7 bases between them. Per germline, CDR1 GTSNPN and CDR2 SVGIG (reference sequence). The CDR3 is CAWSVVAYEQYF. In DNA form, the CDR3 reads TGTGCCTGGAGTGTAGTGGCTTACGAGCAGTACTTC.

This clonotype was observed a handful of times. One junction end disagrees with the germline gene, perhaps due to a read error. The rearrangement uses TRBV7-7 and TRBJ2-3; no clear D. The CDR3 is made up of 15 amino acids. Per germline, CDR1 SSHAT and CDR2 FNYEAQ (reference sequence). CDR3 DNA sequence: TGTGCTAGCAGCTTATCTGGGATTAGCACAGATACGCAGTATTTT. Amino acids: CASSLSGISTDTQYF.

This chain connects TRBV10-3 to TRBJ2-1; D gene ambiguous. Germline V CDR1 and CDR2: ENHRY, SYGVKD. The CDR3 is 14 amino acids. V was cut by 6 bases and J by 3 bases, with 12 bases left in between. This chain's CDR3 is CAIRGSRRYNEQFF. CDR3 nucleotide sequence: TGTGCCATCAGGGGGTCCCGTCGCTACAATGAGCAGTTCTTC.

CDR3 protein: CASTELGTGSAKREAFF. The DNA for the CDR3 is TGTGCCAGTACGGAGTTAGGGACAGGTTCTGCCAAGAGGGAAGCTTTCTTT. V gene TRBV19 combines with J gene TRBJ1-1; TRBD1 matches at 8 bases. V shed 7 bases, J shed 8 bases, and the junction held 21 bases outside the gene matches. This CDR3 region has 17 residues. Germline V gene data show CDR1 as LNHDA and CDR2 as SQIVND (reference sequence). The variable domain in full, with the rest retrieved from reference TRBV19 and TRBJ1-1, is DGGITQSPKYLFRKEGQNVTLSCEQNLNHDAMYWYRQDPGQGLRLIYYSQIVNDFQKGDIAEGYSVSREKKESFPLTVTSAQKNPTAFYLCASTELGTGSAKREAFFGQGTRLTVV.

V and J are TRBV14 and TRBJ2-3, with 9 bases fitting TRBD2. This CDR3 has 17 residues. With 2 bases clipped from V and 2 bases from J, the junction kept 8 bases outside the gene matches. Germline assignment: CDR1 SGHDN and CDR2 FVKESK. This CDR3 is CASSQRIAGVSTDTQYF. The CDR3 region has the DNA TGTGCCAGCAGCCAAAGAATAGCGGGAGTGTCCACAGATACGCAGTATTTT.

CDR3 sequence (DNA): TGTGCCATCAGTGCAAATACAGGGGGCAATCAGCCCCAGCATTTT. Encoded protein: CAISANTGGNQPQHF. V is TRBV10-3 and J is TRBJ1-5, with 7 bases identical to TRBD1. Germline V gives CDR1 ENHRY, CDR2 SYGVKD. After removal of 4 bases from V and 2 bases from J, the junction contained 5 bases not matched to a gene. There are 15 residues in the CDR3.

The J gene is TRBJ1-4, the V gene TRBV29-1; possibly TRBD1 for D (5 bases). Trimming took 4 bases from V and 5 from J, leaving 14 bases between them. The CDR3 is made up of 14 amino acids. The germline V gene encodes CDR1 SQVTM and CDR2 ANQGSEA. The CDR3 region is CSVGGAGTNEKLFF. In nucleotides, the CDR3 is TGCAGCGTTGGGGGTGCAGGGACGAATGAAAAACTGTTTTTT.

The chain is built from TRBV6-5 and TRBJ2-7, with D maybe TRBD2 (5 bases). This CDR3 spans 15 amino acids. The germline V gene has CDR1 MNHEY and CDR2 SVGAGI. The V end was cut by 4 bases, the J end by 0 bases, with 13 bases between. DNA of the CDR3: TGTGCCAGCAGTTTGAAGAGGGCCAGCTCCTACGAGCAGTACTTC. This gives the protein CASSLKRASSYEQYF.

This clonotype was counted only a few times. The chain couples TRBV5-1 to TRBJ2-5; TRBD2 is a possible D gene (6 bases). The V and J ends lost 3 bases and 2 bases respectively, with 8 bases between them. Germline V lookup: CDR1 SGHRS, CDR2 YFSETQ. The CDR3 is 13 residues long. The CDR3 DNA follows: TGCGCCAGCAGCTCGGGACTTCAAGAGACCCAGTACTTC. This codes for CASSSGLQETQYF.

As for this clonotype: Mismatch with germline at one junction end may stem from a read error. V is TRBV20-1 and J is TRBJ1-2, with D hard to call. CDR3 length: 12 residues. The germline CDR1 and CDR2 sequences are DFQATT and SNEGSKA (reference sequence). The CDR3 is CSARDQTYGYTF. CDR3 sequence (DNA): TGCAGTGCTCGAGACCAGACCTATGGCTACACCTTC.